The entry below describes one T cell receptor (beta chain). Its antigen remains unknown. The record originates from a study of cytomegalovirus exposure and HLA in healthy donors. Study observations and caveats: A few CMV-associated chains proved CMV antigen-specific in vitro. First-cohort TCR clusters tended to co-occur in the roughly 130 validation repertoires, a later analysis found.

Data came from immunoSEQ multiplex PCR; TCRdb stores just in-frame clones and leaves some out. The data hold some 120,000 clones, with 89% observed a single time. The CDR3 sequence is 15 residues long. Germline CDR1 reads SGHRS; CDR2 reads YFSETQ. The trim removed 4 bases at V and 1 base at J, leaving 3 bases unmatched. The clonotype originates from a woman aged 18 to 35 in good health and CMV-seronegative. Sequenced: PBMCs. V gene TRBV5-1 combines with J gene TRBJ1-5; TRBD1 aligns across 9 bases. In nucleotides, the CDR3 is TGCGCCAGCAGCATTACAGGGGGCAGCAATCAGCCCCAGCATTTT. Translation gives CASSITGGSNQPQHF.